The rows below give T cell receptor beta chains drawn from one sample of a study of T cell changes during pregnancy in multiple sclerosis. TCRdb's copy holds only in-frame clones and misses some; the assay was immunoSEQ multiplex PCR. Counted here are tens of thousands of clones, more than 75% occurring once; the ten biggest clones make up about 7.4%. This material consisted of CD8+ T cells from peripheral blood mononuclear cells, taken before pregnancy. Receptors originate from a female donor with multiple sclerosis, enrolled in a pregnancy study. The CDR3 runs from the conserved cysteine through the conserved F or W. The D gene is left open where the match is weak. The size field is filled for only some rows; it gives once, few, many or a size class.

>TRBJ1-1|NA|TRBV29-1|NA
CSVSGGGTEAFF
TGCAGCGTCTCGGGTGGAGGCACTGAAGCTTTCTTT
>TRBJ1-2|NA|TRBV5-6|TRBD1
CASSSQGANGYTF
TGTGCCAGCAGCAGTCAGGGGGCGAATGGCTACACCTTC
>TRBJ1-5|NA|TRBV4-1|NA
CASSQDGGDYQPQHF
TGCGCCAGCAGCCAAGATGGGGGGGACTATCAGCCCCAGCATTTT
>TRBJ2-7|once|TRBV9|NA
CASSGGGRHEQYF
TGTGCCAGCAGCGGGGGGGGCCGGCACGAGCAGTACTTC
>TRBJ1-1|NA|TRBV6-6|TRBD1
CASSYPTGSEAFF
TGTGCCAGCAGTTATCCGACAGGGTCTGAAGCTTTCTTT
>TRBJ2-3|NA|TRBV7-9|NA
CASSLAGLLTDTQYF
TGTGCCAGCAGCTTAGCGGGACTCCTCACAGATACGCAGTATTTT
>TRBJ1-3|NA|TRBV4-3|NA
CASSQLPTPYSGNTIYF
TGCGCCAGCAGCCAACTACCTACGCCTTACTCTGGAAACACCATATATTTT
>TRBJ2-1|once|TRBV2|NA
CASTAGYLSYNEQFF
TGTGCCAGCACGGCGGGTTATCTCTCCTACAATGAGCAGTTCTTC
>TRBJ2-2|once|TRBV19|NA
CAVRVSGELFF
TGTGCCGTGAGGGTATCCGGGGAGCTGTTTTTT
>TRBJ2-7|NA|TRBV4-1|NA
CASSQARGGTYEQYF
TGCGCCAGCAGCCAAGCGAGGGGGGGGACTTACGAGCAGTACTTC
>TRBJ2-5|once|TRBV6-5|TRBD2
CASSQGLASQETQYF
TGTGCCAGCAGCCAGGGACTAGCGAGCCAAGAGACCCAGTACTTC
>TRBJ2-7|NA|TRBV6-5|TRBD2
CASSYGEAGGDEQYF
TGTGCCAGCAGTTATGGGGAGGCGGGAGGGGACGAGCAGTACTTC
>TRBJ2-7|NA|TRBV4-3|TRBD2
CASSRMTSGLKYF
TGCGCCAGCAGCCGCATGACTAGCGGACTAAAGTACTTC
>TRBJ2-7|NA|TRBV9|NA
CASSVGGISYEQYF
TGTGCCAGCAGCGTAGGCGGAATCTCCTACGAGCAGTACTTC
>TRBJ1-2|few|TRBV4-3|TRBD1
CASSQDLRTGDGYTF
TGCGCCAGCAGCCAAGATCTTAGGACAGGGGATGGCTACACCTTC
>TRBJ2-1|NA|TRBV2|NA
CANSVLSSYNEQFF
TGTGCCAATTCTGTCCTGAGCTCCTACAATGAGCAGTTCTTC
>TRBJ2-3|once|TRBV28|TRBD2
CASSFRGGSTDTQYF
TGTGCCAGCAGTTTTCGGGGGGGAAGCACAGATACGCAGTATTTT
>TRBJ2-7|NA|TRBV6-4|TRBD2
CASSPVAGPYEQYF
TGTGCCAGCAGCCCGGTAGCGGGCCCCTACGAGCAGTACTTC
>TRBJ2-5|NA|TRBV4-1|NA
CASSLDPGLQETQYF
TGCGCCAGCAGCCTTGACCCGGGACTCCAAGAGACCCAGTACTTC
>TRBJ2-7|NA|TRBV29-1|TRBD1
CSVEFPGQGYEQYF
TGCAGCGTTGAATTCCCCGGACAGGGCTACGAGCAGTACTTC
>TRBJ2-6|NA|TRBV25-1|TRBD2
CASSPGGGPRSGANVLTF
TGTGCCAGCAGTCCGGGAGGGGGGCCAAGGTCTGGGGCCAACGTCCTGACTTTC
>TRBJ1-2|NA|TRBV9|NA
CASNAGDYGYTF
TGTGCCAGCAACGCGGGGGACTATGGCTACACCTTC
>TRBJ2-4|NA|TRBV5-1|NA
CASSLGGFGWNIQYF
TGCGCCAGCAGCTTGGGCGGCTTTGGTTGGAACATTCAGTACTTC
>TRBJ2-2|NA|TRBV5-4|NA
CASSFSLTESNTGELFF
TGTGCCAGCAGCTTTAGCTTGACAGAGAGCAACACCGGGGAGCTGTTTTTT
>TRBJ2-7|NA|TRBV7-3|TRBD1
CASSETGSSYEQYF
TGTGCCAGCAGCGAGACAGGGTCCTCCTACGAGCAGTACTTC
>TRBJ2-7|NA|TRBV18|TRBD2
CASSPLSGSYEQYF
TGTGCCAGCTCACCACTTAGCGGGAGCTACGAGCAGTACTTC
>TRBJ1-1|NA|TRBV29-1|TRBD1
CSARTGPEAFF
TGCAGCGCTCGGACAGGGCCTGAAGCTTTCTTT
>TRBJ2-3|once|TRBV7-9|NA
CASSLTASDIDTQYF
TGTGCCAGCAGCTTAACGGCTAGCGATATAGATACGCAGTATTTT
>TRBJ2-3|NA|TRBV7-2|NA
CASSLAGDGTDTQYF
TGTGCCAGCAGCTTAGCGGGAGACGGCACAGATACGCAGTATTTT
>TRBJ2-7|NA|TRBV27|TRBD1
CASSSPGTGRSYEQYF
TGTGCCAGCAGTTCGCCCGGGACAGGGAGGTCCTACGAGCAGTACTTC
>TRBJ2-4|NA|TRBV5-4|TRBD1
CASSSPGGAENIQYF
TGTGCCAGCAGCTCTCCAGGGGGCGCAGAAAACATTCAGTACTTC
>TRBJ1-2|NA|TRBV9|NA
CASSVGDRGNYGYTF
TGTGCCAGCAGCGTAGGAGACAGAGGCAACTATGGCTACACCTTC
>TRBJ1-4|NA|TRBV12-5|NA
CASGLPHGGGYELFF
TGTGCTAGTGGTTTGCCCCACGGGGGGGGCTACGAACTGTTTTTT